One and the same sample provided the 13 T cell receptor beta chains below, sequenced in a study of blood T cell repertoires in COVID-19. The table came from immunoSEQ multiplex PCR; TCRdb's copy has only in-frame clones and leaves some out. The data contain 90,000 to 110,000 clones, about 80% of them seen just once; the ten biggest clones take up 19%. Sample: peripheral blood. All receptors derive from a woman aged 70-85 years with acute or convalescent COVID-19.

CDR3 nucleotides: TGTGCCAGCAGCCAATTAGCGGGGGGCCCCTACGAGCAGTACTTC. This sequence encodes CASSQLAGGPYEQYF. The chain joins TRBV3-1 (or the pseudogene TRBV3-2) to TRBJ2-7, with TRBD2 matching 10 bases. Germline V lookup: CDR1 LGHDT, CDR2 YNNKEL (reference sequence). V shed 2 bases, J shed 2 bases, and the junction held 3 bases outside the gene matches. CDR3 length equals 15 residues.

As to this clone: The identical CDR3 is also encoded by other nucleotide sequences in the sample. This chain connects TRBV3-1 (or the pseudogene TRBV3-2) to TRBJ1-3; no clear D. Trimming removed 0 bases at V and 4 bases at J, with 4 bases between. The germline V gene encodes CDR1 LGHDT and CDR2 YNNKEL (reference sequence). The CDR3 length is 13 residues. The CDR3 sequence is CASSQDRGNTIYF. For the CDR3, the DNA is TGTGCCAGCAGCCAAGATCGGGGAAACACCATATATTTT.

The V and J genes are TRBV15 and TRBJ2-2, with D uncertain. This CDR3 spans 15 amino acids. Germline loops: CDR1 LNHNV, CDR2 YYDKDF (reference sequence). Trimming took 3 bases from V and 1 from J, leaving 9 bases between them. The CDR3 DNA reads as TGTGCCACCAGCAGCCGAGAAAGGAACACCGGGGAGCTGTTTTTT. Translating it yields CATSSRERNTGELFF.

The chain combines TRBV14 with TRBJ1-1; 7 bases align to TRBD1. Per the germline V gene, CDR1 is SGHDN and CDR2 is FVKESK. CDR3 length: 15 residues. J lost 1 base, V lost 4 bases, and 6 bases had no gene match. DNA of the CDR3: TGTGCCAGCAGCCCGACAGGGCTCGGGAACACTGAAGCTTTCTTT. Translating gives CASSPTGLGNTEAFF.

This clone was seen only once. V gene TRBV2 combines with J gene TRBJ1-5; D might be TRBD1 (5 bases). This CDR3 spans 13 amino acids. The V gene lost 3 bases and the J gene lost 7 bases, with 10 bases spanning the gap. CDR1 and CDR2 from the germline V gene are SNHLY and FYNNEI. As DNA, the CDR3 is TGTGCCAGCAGTGAGCAGGGAAGCCAGCCCCAGCATTTT. Translating gives CASSEQGSQPQHF.

The chain couples TRBV14 to TRBJ2-3, with D hard to call. The V end lost 4 bases, the J end lost 1 base, and 12 bases lay between the germline ends. The CDR3 consists of 15 residues. Germline assignment: CDR1 SGHDN and CDR2 FVKESK. CDR3 DNA: TGTGCCAGCAGCCCCTTACTCCGGGGCACAGATACGCAGTATTTT. Residues: CASSPLLRGTDTQYF.

The CDR3 nucleotides are TGTGCCAGCAGCTTGGCCGACCAGGGGTTCCATGGCTACACCTTC. As protein: CASSLADQGFHGYTF. The chain employs TRBV5-4 and TRBJ1-2, with D tentatively TRBD1 (6 bases). Germline lookup yields CDR1 SGHNT and CDR2 YYREEE (reference sequence). The CDR3 length is 15 residues. The V gene lost 0 bases and the J gene lost 6 bases, with 15 bases spanning the gap.

The chain carries TRBV19 and TRBJ1-1; D is unclear. From germline, CDR1 is LNHDA and CDR2 SQIVND (reference sequence). The CDR3 extends over 11 amino acids. The V end was cut by 10 bases, the J end by 1 base, with 7 bases between. CDR3 sequence: CATQWNTEAFF. The CDR3 nucleotides are TGTGCCACCCAATGGAACACTGAAGCTTTCTTT.

This chain links TRBV5-1 with TRBJ2-2, with 7 bases lining up with TRBD1. This CDR3 spans 15 amino acids. Germline CDR1 SGHRS, CDR2 YFSETQ. Unmatched junction bases numbered 6, after V lost 0 bases and J lost 7 bases. In DNA, the CDR3 is TGCGCCAGCAGCTTGGACGCCAGGGGGAACGGGGAGCTGTTTTTT. It codes for CASSLDARGNGELFF.

CDR3 region: CASSLRTGIYGNTIYF. CDR3 bases: TGCGCCAGCAGCTTACGGACAGGCATATATGGAAACACCATATATTTT. This chain connects TRBV5-1 to TRBJ1-3; the match to TRBD1 covers 7 bases. Germline V gene sequence: CDR1 SGHRS, CDR2 YFSETQ. The CDR3 runs 16 residues. Trimming at V came to 2 bases and at J to 3 bases, leaving 8 bases not matched to a gene.

The chain is built from TRBV30 and TRBJ2-7; a weak D match, TRBD1 (5 bases). This CDR3 has 11 residues. V lost 8 bases to trimming and J lost 0 bases, with 8 bases between them. In germline, CDR1 is GTSNPN, CDR2 SVGIG (reference sequence). The CDR3 DNA reads TGTGCCAGACAGAGCTCCTACGAGCAGTACTTC. Its translation: CARQSSYEQYF. Full variable domain (remainder filled in from reference TRBV30 and TRBJ2-7): SQTIHQWPATLVQPVGSPLSLECTVEGTSNPNLYWYRQAAGRGLQLLFYSVGIGQISSEVPQNLSASRPQDRQFILSSKKLLLSDSGFYLCARQSSYEQYFGPGTRLTVT.

The chain joins TRBV28 to TRBJ2-6, with TRBD1 identical over 7 bases. Germline CDR1 and CDR2: MDHEN and SYDVKM. The CDR3 is 17 residues long. With V trimmed by 1 base and J by 0 bases, 3 bases remained unmatched. The CDR3 DNA reads TGTGCCAGCAGTTTATTACAGGGGAACTCTGGGGCCAACGTCCTGACTTTC. It codes for CASSLLQGNSGANVLTF.

This clone has a handful of counts. The CDR3 loop reads CASSPVGYGYTF. The CDR3, as DNA: TGTGCCAGCAGCCCCGTCGGCTATGGCTACACCTTC. The chain combines TRBV5-6 with TRBJ1-2; D is uncertain. The CDR3 extends over 12 amino acids. The V gene's germline CDR1 is SGHDT and CDR2 YYEEEE. V lost 4 bases and J 4 bases, leaving 8 bases between the germline ends.